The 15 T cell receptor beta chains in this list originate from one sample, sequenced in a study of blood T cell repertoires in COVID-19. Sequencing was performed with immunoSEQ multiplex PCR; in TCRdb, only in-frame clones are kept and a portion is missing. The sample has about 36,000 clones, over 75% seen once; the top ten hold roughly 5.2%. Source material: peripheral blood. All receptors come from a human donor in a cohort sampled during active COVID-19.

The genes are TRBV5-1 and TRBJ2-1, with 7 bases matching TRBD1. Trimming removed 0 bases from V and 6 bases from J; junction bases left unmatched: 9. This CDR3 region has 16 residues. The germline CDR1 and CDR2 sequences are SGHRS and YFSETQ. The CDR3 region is CASSLDGQAAPNEQFF. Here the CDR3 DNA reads TGCGCCAGCAGCTTGGATGGACAGGCGGCGCCCAATGAGCAGTTCTTC.

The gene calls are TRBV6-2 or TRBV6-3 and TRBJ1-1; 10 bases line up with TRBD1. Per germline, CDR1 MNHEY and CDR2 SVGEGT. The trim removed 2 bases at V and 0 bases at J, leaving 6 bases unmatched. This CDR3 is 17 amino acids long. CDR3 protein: CASSYETGGTMNTEAFF. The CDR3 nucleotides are TGTGCCAGCAGTTACGAGACAGGGGGCACAATGAACACTGAAGCTTTCTTT.

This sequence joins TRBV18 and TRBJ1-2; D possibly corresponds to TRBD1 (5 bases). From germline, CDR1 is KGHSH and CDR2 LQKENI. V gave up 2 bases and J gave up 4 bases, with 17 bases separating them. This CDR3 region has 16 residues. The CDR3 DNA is TGTGCCAGCTCACCATCCCCGGCAGGGAAAGGCTATGGCTACACCTTC. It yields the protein CASSPSPAGKGYGYTF.

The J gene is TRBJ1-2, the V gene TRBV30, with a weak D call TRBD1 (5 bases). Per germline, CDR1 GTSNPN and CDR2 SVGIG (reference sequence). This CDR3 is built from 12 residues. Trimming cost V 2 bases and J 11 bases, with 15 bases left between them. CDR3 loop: CAWSPTQGGYTF. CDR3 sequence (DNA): TGTGCCTGGAGTCCCACCCAGGGAGGGTACACCTTC.

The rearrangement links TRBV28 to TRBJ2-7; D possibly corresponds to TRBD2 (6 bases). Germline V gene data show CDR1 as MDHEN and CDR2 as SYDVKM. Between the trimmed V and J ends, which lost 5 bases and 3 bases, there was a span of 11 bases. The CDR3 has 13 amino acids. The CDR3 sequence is CASSQGLDYEQYF. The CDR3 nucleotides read TGTGCCAGCAGTCAGGGACTGGACTACGAGCAGTACTTC.

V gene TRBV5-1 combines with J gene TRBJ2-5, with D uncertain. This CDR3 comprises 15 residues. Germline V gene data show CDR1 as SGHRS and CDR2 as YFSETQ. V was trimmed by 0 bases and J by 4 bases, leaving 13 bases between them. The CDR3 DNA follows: TGCGCCAGCAGCTTGGGGTTTGGGCAGAGAGAGACCCAGTACTTC. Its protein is CASSLGFGQRETQYF.

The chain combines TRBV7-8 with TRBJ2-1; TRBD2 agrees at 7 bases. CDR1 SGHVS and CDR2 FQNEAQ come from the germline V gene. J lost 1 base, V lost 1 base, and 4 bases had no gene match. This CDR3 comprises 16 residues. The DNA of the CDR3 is TGTGCCAGCAGCTTAGTCCCGGGAGGTTCCTACAATGAGCAGTTCTTC. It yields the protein CASSLVPGGSYNEQFF.

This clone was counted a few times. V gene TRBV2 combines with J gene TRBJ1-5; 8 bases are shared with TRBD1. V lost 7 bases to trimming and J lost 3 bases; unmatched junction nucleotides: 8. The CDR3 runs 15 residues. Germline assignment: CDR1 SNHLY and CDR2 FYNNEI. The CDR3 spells CASTQSGGSNQPQHF. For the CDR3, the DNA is TGTGCCAGCACCCAATCAGGGGGCTCCAATCAGCCCCAGCATTTT.

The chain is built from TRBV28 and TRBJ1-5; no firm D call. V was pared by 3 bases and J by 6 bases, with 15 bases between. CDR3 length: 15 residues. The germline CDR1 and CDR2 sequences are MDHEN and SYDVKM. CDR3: CASSFGAVRGQPQHF. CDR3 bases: TGTGCCAGCAGTTTTGGAGCGGTGCGGGGTCAGCCCCAGCATTTT. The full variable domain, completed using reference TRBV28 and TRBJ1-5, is DVKVTQSSRYLVKRTGEKVFLECVQDMDHENMFWYRQDPGLGLRLIYFSYDVKMKEKGDIPEGYSVSREKKERFSLILESASTNQTSMYLCASSFGAVRGQPQHFGDGTRLSIL.

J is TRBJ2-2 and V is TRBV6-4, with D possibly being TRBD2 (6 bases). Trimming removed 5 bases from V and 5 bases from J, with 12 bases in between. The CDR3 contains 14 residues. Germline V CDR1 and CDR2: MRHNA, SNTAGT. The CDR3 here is CASSSTGVTGELFF. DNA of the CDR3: TGTGCCAGCAGTTCAACGGGGGTTACCGGGGAGCTGTTTTTT.

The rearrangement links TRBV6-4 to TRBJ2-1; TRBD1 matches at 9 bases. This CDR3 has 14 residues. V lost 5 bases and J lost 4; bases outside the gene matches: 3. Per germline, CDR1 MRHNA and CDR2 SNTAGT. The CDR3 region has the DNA TGTGCCAGCAGTTTGGGACAGGGATACAATGAGCAGTTCTTC. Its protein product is CASSLGQGYNEQFF.

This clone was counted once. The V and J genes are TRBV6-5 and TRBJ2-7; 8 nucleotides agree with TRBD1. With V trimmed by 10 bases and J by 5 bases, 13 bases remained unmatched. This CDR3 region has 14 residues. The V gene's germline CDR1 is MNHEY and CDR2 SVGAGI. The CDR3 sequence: CATLLDRVVHEQYF. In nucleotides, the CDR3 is TGTGCCACCCTCTTGGACAGGGTAGTCCACGAGCAGTACTTC.

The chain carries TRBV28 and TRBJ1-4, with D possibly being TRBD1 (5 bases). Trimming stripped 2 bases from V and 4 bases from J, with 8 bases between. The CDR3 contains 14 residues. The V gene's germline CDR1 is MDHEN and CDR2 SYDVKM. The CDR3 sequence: CASSLLTVNEKLFF. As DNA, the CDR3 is TGTGCCAGCAGTTTACTGACAGTTAATGAAAAACTGTTTTTT.

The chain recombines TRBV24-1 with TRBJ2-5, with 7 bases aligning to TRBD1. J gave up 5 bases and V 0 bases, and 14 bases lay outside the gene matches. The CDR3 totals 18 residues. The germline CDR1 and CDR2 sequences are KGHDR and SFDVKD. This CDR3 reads CATSDLPSTGSQTETQYF. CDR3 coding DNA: TGTGCCACCAGTGATTTGCCCTCGACAGGGTCGCAGACGGAGACCCAGTACTTC.

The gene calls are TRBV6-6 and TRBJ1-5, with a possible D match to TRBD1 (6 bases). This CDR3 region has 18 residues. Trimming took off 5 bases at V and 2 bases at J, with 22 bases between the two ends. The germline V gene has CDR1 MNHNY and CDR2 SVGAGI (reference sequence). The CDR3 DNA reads TGTGCCAGCAGTCCCACCTCCACAGGGCGGTTAGGCAATCAGCCCCAGCATTTT. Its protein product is CASSPTSTGRLGNQPQHF.